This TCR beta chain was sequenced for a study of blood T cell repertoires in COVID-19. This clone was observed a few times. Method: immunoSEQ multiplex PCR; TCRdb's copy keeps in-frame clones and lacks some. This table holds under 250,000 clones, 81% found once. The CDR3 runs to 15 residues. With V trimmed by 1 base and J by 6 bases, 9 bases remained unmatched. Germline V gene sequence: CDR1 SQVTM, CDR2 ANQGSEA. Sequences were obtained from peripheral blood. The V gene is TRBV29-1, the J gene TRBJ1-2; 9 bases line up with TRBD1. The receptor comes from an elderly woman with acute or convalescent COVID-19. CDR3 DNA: TGCAGCGTTGAAGTCGGGGGACAGGGTCCACATGGCTACACCTTC. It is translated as CSVEVGGQGPHGYTF. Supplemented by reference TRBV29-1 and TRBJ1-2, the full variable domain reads SAVISQKPSRDICQRGTSLTIQCQVDSQVTMMFWYRQQPGQSLTLIATANQGSEATYESGFVIDKFPISRPNLTFSTLTVSNMSPEDSSIYLCSVEVGGQGPHGYTFGSGTRLTVV.